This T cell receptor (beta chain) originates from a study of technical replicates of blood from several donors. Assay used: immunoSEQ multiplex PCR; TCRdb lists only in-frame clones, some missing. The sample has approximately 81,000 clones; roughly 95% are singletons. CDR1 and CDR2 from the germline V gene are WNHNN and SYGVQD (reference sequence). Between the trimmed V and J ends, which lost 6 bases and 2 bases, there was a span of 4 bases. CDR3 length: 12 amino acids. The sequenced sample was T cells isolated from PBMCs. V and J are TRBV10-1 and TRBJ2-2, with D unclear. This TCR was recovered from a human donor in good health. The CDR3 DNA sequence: TGCGCCAGCAGCCATAACACCGGGGAGCTGTTTTTT. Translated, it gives CASSHNTGELFF.